A selection of T cell receptor beta chains follows, all from one sample in a study of blood T cell repertoires in COVID-19. Produced via immunoSEQ multiplex PCR; TCRdb's table is partial and in-frame only. Among 250,000 to 350,000 clones listed, roughly 90% were seen once. The specimen was peripheral blood. The receptors originated from a woman aged 40 to 50 who had recovered from COVID-19. CDR3s include the opening cysteine and the closing phenylalanine or tryptophan.

j_gene	v_gene	CDR3aa
TRBJ1-2	TRBV3-1/TRBV3-2	CASSQGGRAGYTF
TRBJ1-4	TRBV30	CAWRKTGGPANEKLFF
TRBJ1-3	TRBV13	CASTQGDSRGGNTIYF
TRBJ2-7	TRBV5-5	CASSQQEGYEQYF
TRBJ1-3	TRBV28	CASSPLRQLTASGNTIYF
TRBJ1-1	TRBV24-1	CATSETGGEGEAFF
TRBJ2-1	TRBV11-3	CASSLGTDDNEQFF
TRBJ1-4	TRBV30	CALDGRVGEKLFF
TRBJ2-2	TRBV6-5	CASTPGRANTGELFF
TRBJ2-2	TRBV3-1/TRBV3-2	CASSPGQGTGELFF
TRBJ2-1	TRBV2	CASTRQGRDEQFF
TRBJ1-6	TRBV27	CASSLMVGGSPLHF
TRBJ2-5	TRBV3-1/TRBV3-2	CASSHSGSGTQETQYF
TRBJ2-7	TRBV4-1	CASSQARENEQYF
TRBJ2-5	TRBV11-3	CASSASGNWETQYF
TRBJ2-3	TRBV6-1	CASSESGIKADTQYF